Listed below are T cell receptor beta chains from one sample, sequenced in a study of cytomegalovirus exposure and HLA in healthy donors. Clones were read by immunoSEQ multiplex PCR, and TCRdb kept only the in-frame ones, dropping some. The sample consists of about 110,000 clones, approximately 72% of them appearing once. Sample: PBMCs. The receptor source for this set is a man younger than 45 in good health and CMV-seronegative. The CDR3 runs from the conserved cysteine through the conserved F or W.

J gene: TRBJ1-5; V gene: TRBV6-5; CDR3 protein: CASSEGSNQPQHF
J gene: TRBJ2-3; V gene: TRBV6-5; CDR3 protein: CASGLAGKGRGTQYF
J gene: TRBJ2-1; V gene: TRBV29-1; CDR3 protein: CSAVQESSYNEQFF
J gene: TRBJ1-2; V gene: TRBV5-1; CDR3 protein: CASSFLTTGNYGYTF
J gene: TRBJ2-3; V gene: TRBV7-2; CDR3 protein: CASSLAAGGQLDTQYF
J gene: TRBJ2-7; V gene: TRBV5-4; CDR3 protein: CASNPDRTMHEQYF
J gene: TRBJ2-7; V gene: TRBV7-9; CDR3 protein: CASSLWTSGAGEQYF
J gene: TRBJ1-4; V gene: TRBV4-3; CDR3 protein: CASSQEQEKLFF
J gene: TRBJ1-6; V gene: TRBV15; CDR3 protein: CATSIPGVLNSPLHF
J gene: TRBJ2-1; V gene: TRBV4-1; CDR3 protein: CASSLGSAVQDEQFF
J gene: TRBJ2-1; V gene: TRBV7-3; CDR3 protein: CASSFKAAGVDEQFF
J gene: TRBJ2-1; V gene: TRBV15; CDR3 protein: CATSRDSPSPFF
J gene: TRBJ1-5; V gene: TRBV25-1; CDR3 protein: CASSGGQHNQPQHF
J gene: TRBJ2-7; V gene: TRBV15; CDR3 protein: CATSRDPGGNYEQYF
J gene: TRBJ1-4; V gene: TRBV6-6; CDR3 protein: CASSSPLRTNEKLFF
J gene: TRBJ2-1; V gene: TRBV7-2; CDR3 protein: CASSPPNSDEQFF
J gene: TRBJ2-3; V gene: TRBV5-4; CDR3 protein: CASSLLNTQYF
J gene: TRBJ1-1; V gene: TRBV7-2; CDR3 protein: CASSLDMNTEAFF
J gene: TRBJ2-3; V gene: TRBV14; CDR3 protein: CASSYSTDTQYF
J gene: TRBJ2-4; V gene: TRBV5-6; CDR3 protein: CASSPWPAKNIQYF
J gene: TRBJ1-2; V gene: TRBV7-9; CDR3 protein: CASSLGAAGTYGYTF
J gene: TRBJ1-1; V gene: TRBV5-1; CDR3 protein: CASRRREATAEAFF
J gene: TRBJ2-2; V gene: TRBV30; CDR3 protein: CAWSTTTVAGELFF
J gene: TRBJ2-7; V gene: TRBV21-1; CDR3 protein: CASSKALSSANYEQYF
J gene: TRBJ2-7; V gene: TRBV5-1; CDR3 protein: CASSLMAGALEQYF
J gene: TRBJ2-5; V gene: TRBV7-2; CDR3 protein: CASSQNPSGGQETQYF
J gene: TRBJ2-7; V gene: TRBV5-1; CDR3 protein: CASSSGTGGYEQYF
J gene: TRBJ2-7; V gene: TRBV14; CDR3 protein: CASSPRTGAKYEQYF
J gene: TRBJ1-1; V gene: TRBV5-6; CDR3 protein: CASTNRPNTEAFF
J gene: TRBJ2-1; V gene: TRBV28; CDR3 protein: CASIEASDNEQFF
J gene: TRBJ1-2; V gene: TRBV5-1; CDR3 protein: CASSTGGGAGYGYTF
J gene: TRBJ1-3; V gene: TRBV7-9; CDR3 protein: CASSPYRGHTIYF
J gene: TRBJ1-5; V gene: TRBV7-8; CDR3 protein: CASSLDLNQPQHF
J gene: TRBJ1-4; V gene: TRBV2; CDR3 protein: CASREQANEKLFF